Sequencing of this T cell receptor (beta chain) was carried out in a study of Ad26.COV2.S vaccination and SARS-CoV-2 variants. The repertoire was sequenced with immunoSEQ multiplex PCR; TCRdb's copy has only in-frame clones and lacks some. The data contain 85,000 to 120,000 clones, around 80% of them singletons. Findings and caveats of the study: The TCR breadth and depth analyses may have produced an underestimate of total T cell responses. Those who received the vaccine showed greater spike-specific TCR breadth than those given placebo. Reportedly, spike-specific CD8+ and CD4+ T cell responses achieved substantial breadth once vaccination had taken place.

This CDR3 spans 11 amino acids. In germline, CDR1 is SGHTA, CDR2 FQGNSA. V lost 2 bases and J 7 bases, leaving 3 bases between the germline ends. Worth noting for this clone: Its antigen is undetermined.

The sequencing here drew on peripheral blood, taken after recovery from COVID-19. The genes are TRBV7-2 and TRBJ1-3, with unresolved D. The TCR comes from a human donor who had recovered from COVID-19. The CDR3 loop reads CASSLINTIYF. In nucleotides, the CDR3 is TGTGCCAGCAGCTTAATTAACACCATATATTTT.